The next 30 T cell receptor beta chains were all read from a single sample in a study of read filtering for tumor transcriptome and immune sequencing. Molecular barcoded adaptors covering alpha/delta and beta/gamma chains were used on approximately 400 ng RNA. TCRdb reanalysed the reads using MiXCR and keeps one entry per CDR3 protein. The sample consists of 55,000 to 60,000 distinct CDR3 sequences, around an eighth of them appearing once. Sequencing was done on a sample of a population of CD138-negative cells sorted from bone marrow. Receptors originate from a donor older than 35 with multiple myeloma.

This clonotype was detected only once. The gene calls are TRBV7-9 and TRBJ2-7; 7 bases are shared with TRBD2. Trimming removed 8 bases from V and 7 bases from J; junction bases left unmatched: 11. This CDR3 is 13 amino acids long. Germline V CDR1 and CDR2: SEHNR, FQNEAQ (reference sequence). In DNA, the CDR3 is TGTGCCAGCGGACCAGCGGGGATCCGGGAGCAGTACTTC. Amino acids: CASGPAGIREQYF.

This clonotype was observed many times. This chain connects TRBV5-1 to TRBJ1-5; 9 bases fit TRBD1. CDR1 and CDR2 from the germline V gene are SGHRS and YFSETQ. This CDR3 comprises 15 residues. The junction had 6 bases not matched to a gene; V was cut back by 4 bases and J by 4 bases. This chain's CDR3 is CASSRTGERNQPQHF. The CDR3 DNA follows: TGCGCCAGCAGCCGGACAGGGGAGAGGAATCAGCCCCAGCATTTT.

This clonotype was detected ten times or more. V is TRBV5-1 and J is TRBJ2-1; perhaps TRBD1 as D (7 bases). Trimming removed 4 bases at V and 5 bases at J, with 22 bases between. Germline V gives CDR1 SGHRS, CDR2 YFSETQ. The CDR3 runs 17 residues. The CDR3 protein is CASSPYLQGGLDNEQFF. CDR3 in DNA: TGCGCCAGCAGCCCCTACCTTCAGGGGGGTCTGGACAATGAGCAGTTCTTC. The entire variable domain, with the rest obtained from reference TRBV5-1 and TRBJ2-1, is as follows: KAGVTQTPRYLIKTRGQQVTLSCSPISGHRSVSWYQQTPGQGLQFLFEYFSETQRNKGNFPGRFSGRQFSNSRSEMNVSTLELGDSALYLCASSPYLQGGLDNEQFFGPGTRLTVL.

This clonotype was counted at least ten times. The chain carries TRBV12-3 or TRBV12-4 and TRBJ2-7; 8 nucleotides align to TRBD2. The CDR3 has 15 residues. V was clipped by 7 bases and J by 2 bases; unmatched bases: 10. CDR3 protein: CASTSTSGSTYEQYF. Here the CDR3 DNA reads TGTGCCAGCACCTCAACTAGCGGATCGACCTACGAGCAGTACTTC.

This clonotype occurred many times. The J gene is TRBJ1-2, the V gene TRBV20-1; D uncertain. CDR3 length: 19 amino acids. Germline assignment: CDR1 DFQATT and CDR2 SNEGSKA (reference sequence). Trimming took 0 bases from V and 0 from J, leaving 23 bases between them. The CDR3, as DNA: TGCAGTGCTAGAGATCCTTTGAGGACTTCCGAACGAGCTAACTATGGCTACACCTTC. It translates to CSARDPLRTSERANYGYTF.

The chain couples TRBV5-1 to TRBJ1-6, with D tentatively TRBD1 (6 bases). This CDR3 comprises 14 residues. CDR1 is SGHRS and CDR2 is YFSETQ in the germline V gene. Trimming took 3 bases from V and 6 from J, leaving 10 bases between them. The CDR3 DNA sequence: TGCGCCAGCAGCTGGGGGACAACTAATTCACCCCTCCACTTT. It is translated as CASSWGTTNSPLHF.

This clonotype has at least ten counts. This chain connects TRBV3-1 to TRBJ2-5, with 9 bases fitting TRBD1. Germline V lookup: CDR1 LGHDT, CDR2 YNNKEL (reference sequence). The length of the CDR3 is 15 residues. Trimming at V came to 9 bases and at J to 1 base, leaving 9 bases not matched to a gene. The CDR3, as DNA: TGTGCCAGTGGAGGGGGACAGGGTCTCCAAGAGACCCAGTACTTC. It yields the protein CASGGGQGLQETQYF.

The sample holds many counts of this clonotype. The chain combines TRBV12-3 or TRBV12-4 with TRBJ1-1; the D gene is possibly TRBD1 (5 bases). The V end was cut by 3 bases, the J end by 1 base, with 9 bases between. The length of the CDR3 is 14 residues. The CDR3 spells CASSLQGRNTEAFF. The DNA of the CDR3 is TGTGCCAGCAGTTTGCAGGGCCGGAACACTGAAGCTTTCTTT.

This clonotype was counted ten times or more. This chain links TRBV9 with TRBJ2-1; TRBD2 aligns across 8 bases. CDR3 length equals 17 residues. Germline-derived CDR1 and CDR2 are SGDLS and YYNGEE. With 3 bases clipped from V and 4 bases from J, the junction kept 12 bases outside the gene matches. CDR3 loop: CASSDAGGPIPYNEQFF. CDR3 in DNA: TGTGCCAGCAGCGACGCGGGGGGACCTATCCCTTACAATGAGCAGTTCTTC.

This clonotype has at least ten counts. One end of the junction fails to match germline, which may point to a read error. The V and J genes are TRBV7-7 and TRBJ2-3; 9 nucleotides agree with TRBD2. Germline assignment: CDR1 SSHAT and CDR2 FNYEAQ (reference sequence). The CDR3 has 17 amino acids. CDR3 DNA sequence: TGTGCTAGCAGCCTAGGCGGTAGCGGGGGAGCCACAGATACGCAGTATTTT. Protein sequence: CASSLGGSGGATDTQYF.

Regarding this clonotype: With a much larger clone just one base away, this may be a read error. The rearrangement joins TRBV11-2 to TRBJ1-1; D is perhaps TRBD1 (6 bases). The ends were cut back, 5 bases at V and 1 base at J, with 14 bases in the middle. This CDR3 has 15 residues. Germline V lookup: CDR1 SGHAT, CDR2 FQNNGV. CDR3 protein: CASSPSGRGNTEAFF. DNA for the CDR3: TGTGCCAGCAGCCCAAGTGGCAGGGGGAACACTGAAGCTTTCTTT.

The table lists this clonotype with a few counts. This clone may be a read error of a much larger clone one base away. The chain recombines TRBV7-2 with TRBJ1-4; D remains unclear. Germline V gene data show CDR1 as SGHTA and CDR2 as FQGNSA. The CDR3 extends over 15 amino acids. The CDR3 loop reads CASSTDTTRREKRFF. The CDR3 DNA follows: TGTGCCAGCAGCACTGACACCACCAGAAGGGAAAAACGGTTTTTT.

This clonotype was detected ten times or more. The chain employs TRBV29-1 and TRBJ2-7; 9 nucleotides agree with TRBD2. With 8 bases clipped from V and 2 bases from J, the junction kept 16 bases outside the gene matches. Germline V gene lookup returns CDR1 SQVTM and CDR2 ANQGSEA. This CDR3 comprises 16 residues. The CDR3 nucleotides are TGCAGCACCCGAGGGGGGAAAGCGGGGGGTACCTACGAGCAGTACTTC. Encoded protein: CSTRGGKAGGTYEQYF.

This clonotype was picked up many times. CDR3 residues: CSARTGILWSNYGYTF. CDR3 DNA: TGCAGTGCTAGAACAGGAATCCTATGGAGTAACTATGGCTACACCTTC. The chain is built from TRBV20-1 and TRBJ1-2; TRBD1 is a possible D gene (5 bases). V shed 2 bases and J shed 1 base, with 17 bases lying between them. Germline loops: CDR1 DFQATT, CDR2 SNEGSKA (reference sequence). CDR3 length: 16 amino acids.

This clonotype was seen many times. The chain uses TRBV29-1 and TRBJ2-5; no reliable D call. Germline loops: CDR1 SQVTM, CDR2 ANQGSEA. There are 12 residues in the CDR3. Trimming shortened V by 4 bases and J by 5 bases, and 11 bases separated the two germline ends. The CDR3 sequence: CSVVPVGETQYF. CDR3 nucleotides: TGCAGCGTTGTCCCTGTAGGGGAGACCCAGTACTTC.

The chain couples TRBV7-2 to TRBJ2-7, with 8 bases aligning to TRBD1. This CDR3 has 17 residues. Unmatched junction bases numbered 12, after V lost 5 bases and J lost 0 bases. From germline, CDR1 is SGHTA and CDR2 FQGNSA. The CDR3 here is CASSLRRGPTLSYEQYF. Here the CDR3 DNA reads TGTGCCAGCAGCCTACGCAGGGGGCCGACCCTCTCCTACGAGCAGTACTTC. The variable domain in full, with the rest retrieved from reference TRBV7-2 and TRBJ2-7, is GAGVSQSPSNKVTEKGKDVELRCDPISGHTALYWYRQSLGQGLEFLIYFQGNSAPDKSGLPSDRFSAERTGGSVSTLTIQRTQQEDSAVYLCASSLRRGPTLSYEQYFGPGTRLTVT.

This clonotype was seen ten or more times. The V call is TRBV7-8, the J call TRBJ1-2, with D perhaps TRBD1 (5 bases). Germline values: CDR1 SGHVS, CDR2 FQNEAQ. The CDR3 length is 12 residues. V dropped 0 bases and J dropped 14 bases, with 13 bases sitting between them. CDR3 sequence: CASSLAGGGGTF. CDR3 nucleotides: TGTGCCAGCAGCTTAGCGGGGGGAGGAGGGACCTTC.

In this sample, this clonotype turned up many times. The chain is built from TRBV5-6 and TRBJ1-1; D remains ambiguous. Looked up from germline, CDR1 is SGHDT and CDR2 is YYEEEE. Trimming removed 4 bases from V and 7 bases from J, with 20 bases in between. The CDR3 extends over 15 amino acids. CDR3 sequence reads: CASSAAPGGFGEAFF. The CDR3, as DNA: TGTGCCAGCAGCGCCGCCCCGGGAGGGTTCGGTGAAGCTTTCTTT. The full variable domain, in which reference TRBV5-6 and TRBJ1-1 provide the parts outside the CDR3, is DAGVTQSPTHLIKTRGQQVTLRCSPKSGHDTVSWYQQALGQGPQFIFQYYEEEERQRGNFPDRFSGHQFPNYSSELNVNALLLGDSALYLCASSAAPGGFGEAFFGQGTRLTVV.

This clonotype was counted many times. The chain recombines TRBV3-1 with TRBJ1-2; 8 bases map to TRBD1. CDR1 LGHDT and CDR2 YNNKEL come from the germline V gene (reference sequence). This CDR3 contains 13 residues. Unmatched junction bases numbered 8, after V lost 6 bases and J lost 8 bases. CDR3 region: CASRGTGSPGYTF. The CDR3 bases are TGTGCCAGCAGGGGGACAGGTTCGCCCGGCTACACCTTC.

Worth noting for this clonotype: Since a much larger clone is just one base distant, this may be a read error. The CDR3 loop reads CASSSFSRSNEKLFF. The CDR3 DNA reads as TGCGCCAGCAGCTCGTTCAGCCGGTCGAATGAAAAACTGTTTTTT. The J gene is TRBJ1-4, the V gene TRBV5-1; D unresolved. The CDR3 is 15 residues long. Germline assignment: CDR1 SGHRS and CDR2 YFSETQ. V was pared by 3 bases and J by 5 bases, with 14 bases between.

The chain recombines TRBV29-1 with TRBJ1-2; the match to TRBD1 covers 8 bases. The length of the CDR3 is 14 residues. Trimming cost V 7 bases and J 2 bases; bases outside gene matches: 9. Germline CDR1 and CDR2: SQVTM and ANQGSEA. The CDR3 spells CSAMGQAKNYGYTF. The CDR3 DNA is TGCAGCGCCATGGGACAGGCGAAAAACTATGGCTACACCTTC.

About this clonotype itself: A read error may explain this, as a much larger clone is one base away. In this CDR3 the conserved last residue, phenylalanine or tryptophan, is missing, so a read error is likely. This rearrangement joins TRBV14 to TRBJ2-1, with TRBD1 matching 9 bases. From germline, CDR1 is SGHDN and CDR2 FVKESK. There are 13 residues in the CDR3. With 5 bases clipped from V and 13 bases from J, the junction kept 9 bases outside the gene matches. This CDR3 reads CASSTGQGASQFS. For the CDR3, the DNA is TGTGCCAGCAGCACGGGACAGGGTGCGTCACAGTTCTCC.

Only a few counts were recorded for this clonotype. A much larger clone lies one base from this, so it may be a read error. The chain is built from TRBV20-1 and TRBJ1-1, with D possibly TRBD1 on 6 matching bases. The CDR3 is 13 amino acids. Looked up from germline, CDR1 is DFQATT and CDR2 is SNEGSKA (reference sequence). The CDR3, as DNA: TGCAGGCCCGAGGGGGGACTGAACACTGAAGCTTCCTTT. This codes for CRPEGGLNTEASF.

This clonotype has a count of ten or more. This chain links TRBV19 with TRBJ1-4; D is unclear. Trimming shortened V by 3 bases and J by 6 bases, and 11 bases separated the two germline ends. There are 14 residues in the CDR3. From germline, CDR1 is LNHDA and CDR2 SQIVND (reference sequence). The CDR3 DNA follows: TGTGCCAGTAGTATCCCCCCGACGGATGAAAAACTGTTTTTT. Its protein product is CASSIPPTDEKLFF.

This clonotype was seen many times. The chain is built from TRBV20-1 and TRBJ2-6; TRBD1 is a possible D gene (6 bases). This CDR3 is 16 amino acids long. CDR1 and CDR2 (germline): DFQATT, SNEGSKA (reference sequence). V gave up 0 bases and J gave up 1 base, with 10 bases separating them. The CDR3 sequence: CSARDLQGSGANVLTF. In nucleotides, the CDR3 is TGCAGTGCTAGAGATCTACAGGGATCTGGGGCCAACGTCCTGACTTTC.

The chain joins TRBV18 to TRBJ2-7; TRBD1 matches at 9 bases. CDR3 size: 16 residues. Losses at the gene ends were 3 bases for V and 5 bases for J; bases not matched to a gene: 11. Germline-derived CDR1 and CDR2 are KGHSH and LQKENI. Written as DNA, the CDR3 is TGTGCCAGCTCACCGGGACAGGGTATGAGCTTGGACGAGCAGTACTTC. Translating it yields CASSPGQGMSLDEQYF.

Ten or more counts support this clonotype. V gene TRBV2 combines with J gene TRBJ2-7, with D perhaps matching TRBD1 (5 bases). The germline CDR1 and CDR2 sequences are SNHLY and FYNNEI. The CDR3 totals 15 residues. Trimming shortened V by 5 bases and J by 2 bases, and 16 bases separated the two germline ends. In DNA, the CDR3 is TGTGCCAGCAGTCAGCAGCAGGGATTCCCCTACGAGCAGTACTTC. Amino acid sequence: CASSQQQGFPYEQYF.

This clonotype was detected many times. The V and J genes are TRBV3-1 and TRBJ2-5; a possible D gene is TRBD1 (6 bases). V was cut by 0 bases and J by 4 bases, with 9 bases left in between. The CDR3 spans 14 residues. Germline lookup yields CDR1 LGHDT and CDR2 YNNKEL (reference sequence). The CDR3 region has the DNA TGTGCCAGCAGCCAAGATTTGGGGGCAGAGACCCAGTACTTC. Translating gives CASSQDLGAETQYF.

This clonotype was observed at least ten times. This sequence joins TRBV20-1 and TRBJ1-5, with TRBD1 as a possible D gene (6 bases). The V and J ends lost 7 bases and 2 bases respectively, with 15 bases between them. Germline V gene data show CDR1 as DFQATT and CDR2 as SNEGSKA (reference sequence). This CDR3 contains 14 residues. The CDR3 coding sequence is TGCAGTGTGAGTAGGGGGGCAGGCAATCAGCCCCAGCATTTT. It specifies CSVSRGAGNQPQHF.

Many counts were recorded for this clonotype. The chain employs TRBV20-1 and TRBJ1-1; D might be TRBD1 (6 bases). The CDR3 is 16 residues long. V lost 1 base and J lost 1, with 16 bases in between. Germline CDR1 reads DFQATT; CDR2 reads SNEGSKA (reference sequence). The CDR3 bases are TGCAGTGCTAGAGCGGGGGCTAACACTCGGAACACTGAAGCTTTCTTT. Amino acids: CSARAGANTRNTEAFF.